Listed below are T cell receptor beta chains from one sample, sequenced in a study of blood T cell repertoires in COVID-19. Profiled with immunoSEQ multiplex PCR; TCRdb holds only in-frame clones, not every one. Here the sample spans a few hundred thousand clones, approximately 81% being singletons. Sample: peripheral blood. Receptors were obtained from a young man with active or convalescent COVID-19. The CDR3 runs from the conserved cysteine through the conserved F or W. The order of the fields is J gene, D gene, clone size, V gene, CDR3 protein, CDR3 DNA. The D gene is left open where the match is weak. Size tells how often a clone was seen (once, few, many) or the class of an expanded clone, and some rows leave it out.

TRBJ2-5	TRBD1	NA	TRBV11-2	CASSLASRGLEETQYF	TGTGCCAGCAGCTTAGCATCCAGGGGGCTGGAGGAGACCCAGTACTTC
TRBJ2-2	TRBD2	once	TRBV28	CASRSLAGPLGGELFF	TGTGCCAGCAGATCACTAGCGGGACCTTTGGGCGGGGAGCTGTTTTTT
TRBJ2-1	TRBD2	NA	TRBV7-2	CASSRPAGDEQFF	TGTGCCAGCAGCCGACCAGCGGGGGATGAGCAGTTCTTC
TRBJ2-4	NA	NA	TRBV19	CASRVQGSAKNIQYF	TGTGCCAGTAGAGTACAGGGCTCAGCCAAAAACATTCAGTACTTC
TRBJ1-5	TRBD1	few	TRBV2	CASRLGQGHYSNQPQHF	TGTGCCAGCAGATTGGGACAGGGCCATTATAGCAATCAGCCCCAGCATTTT
TRBJ2-6	NA	NA	TRBV27	CASSPGQGRTGANVLTF	TGTGCCAGCAGCCCCGGGCAGGGGCGAACTGGGGCCAACGTCCTGACTTTC
TRBJ2-1	NA	NA	TRBV3-1/TRBV3-2	CASRLRVPYNEEQFF	TGTGCCAGCAGACTCCGGGTCCCCTACAATGAGGAGCAGTTCTTC
TRBJ2-1	NA	NA	TRBV12-3/TRBV12-4	CASSDKIREQFF	TGTGCCAGCAGTGACAAAATTCGTGAGCAGTTCTTC
TRBJ2-7	TRBD1	NA	TRBV18	CASSPRVGQGAAYEQYF	TGTGCCAGCTCACCACGGGTCGGGCAGGGGGCCGCCTACGAGCAGTACTTC
TRBJ2-7	NA	NA	TRBV4-3	CASSQDYSLVYEQYF	TGCGCCAGCAGCCAAGACTACAGTTTGGTCTACGAGCAGTACTTC
TRBJ1-1	NA	NA	TRBV27	CASSSLTLRPGHEDENTEAFF	TGTGCCAGCAGTTCCCTCACCTTACGACCGGGACATGAAGACGAGAACACTGAAGCTTTCTTT
TRBJ1-1	NA	NA	TRBV10-1	CASSEPTPGQGGRAEAFF	TGCGCCAGCAGTGAGCCGACCCCAGGGCAGGGCGGCCGCGCCGAAGCTTTCTTT
TRBJ2-2	TRBD2	NA	TRBV7-8	CASSFRSLAGGGTGELFF	TGTGCCAGCAGCTTCAGAAGTTTAGCGGGAGGCGGCACCGGGGAGCTGTTTTTT
TRBJ2-1	TRBD2	NA	TRBV5-4	CASSLGYVSGSNEQFF	TGTGCCAGCAGCTTGGGATACGTTAGCGGGAGCAATGAGCAGTTCTTC
TRBJ2-5	TRBD2	NA	TRBV2	CASSPGLAGGRETQYF	TGTGCCAGTTCGCCGGGACTAGCGGGGGGGAGAGAGACCCAGTACTTC
TRBJ2-2	NA	NA	TRBV21-1	CASRNLGTGHTGELFF	TGTGCCAGCCGTAATCTAGGGACAGGGCACACCGGGGAGCTGTTTTTT
TRBJ2-2	TRBD1	few	TRBV5-6	CASSLSAGGTGELFF	TGTGCCAGCAGCTTGTCGGCAGGGGGCACCGGGGAGCTGTTTTTT
TRBJ1-4	NA	NA	TRBV28	CASSSPDREKLFF	TGTGCCAGCAGTTCACCTGATCGGGAAAAACTGTTTTTT
TRBJ2-1	TRBD2	NA	TRBV5-6	CASSGLAGYNEQFF	TGTGCCAGCAGCGGACTAGCGGGGTACAATGAGCAGTTCTTC
TRBJ1-4	TRBD1	NA	TRBV6-6	CASSNDRDSEKLFF	TGTGCCAGCAGTAACGACAGGGATTCTGAAAAACTGTTTTTT
TRBJ2-5	TRBD2	NA	TRBV19	CASHDPGGLAKTQYF	TGTGCCAGCCACGACCCAGGGGGACTAGCGAAGACCCAGTACTTC
TRBJ1-2	NA	once	TRBV20-1	CSASLRDRILFGYTF	TGCAGTGCTAGTCTCCGCGACAGGATCCTGTTCGGTTACACCTTC
TRBJ1-1	TRBD1	NA	TRBV2	CASKRDRVTEAFF	TGTGCCAGCAAAAGGGACAGGGTAACTGAAGCTTTCTTT
TRBJ1-2	NA	NA	TRBV2	CASISQNIGGGYTF	TGTGCCAGCATCTCCCAGAACATTGGAGGAGGCTACACCTTC
TRBJ1-3	TRBD1	NA	TRBV7-7	CASSLGKPGGSDFGNTIYF	TGTGCTAGCAGCTTGGGGAAACCAGGGGGCTCGGATTTTGGAAACACCATATATTTT
TRBJ2-7	NA	NA	TRBV11-3	CASSLGQGQEQYF	TGTGCCAGCAGCTTAGGGCAGGGCCAGGAGCAGTACTTC
TRBJ1-1	NA	NA	TRBV7-2	CASSLEAGLNTEAFF	TGTGCCAGCAGCTTAGAGGCAGGCTTGAACACTGAAGCTTTCTTT
TRBJ2-2	NA	NA	TRBV19	CASSMAQNTGELFF	TGTGCCAGTAGTATGGCACAGAACACCGGGGAGCTGTTTTTT
TRBJ2-5	NA	once	TRBV5-1	CASSLRQDLQETQYF	TGCGCCAGCAGCTTAAGACAGGACCTCCAAGAGACCCAGTACTTC
TRBJ2-1	NA	NA	TRBV6-5	CASSMRPEDEQFF	TGTGCCAGCAGTATGAGGCCGGAGGATGAGCAGTTCTTC
TRBJ2-1	NA	NA	TRBV4-1	CASSPQGWDEQFF	TGCGCCAGCAGTCCGCAGGGTTGGGATGAGCAGTTCTTC
TRBJ2-7	TRBD1	NA	TRBV28	CASSFGGQDGEQYF	TGTGCCAGCAGTTTTGGGGGACAGGATGGCGAGCAGTACTTC
TRBJ2-7	TRBD1	NA	TRBV9	CASSGGTGPYEQYF	TGTGCCAGCAGCGGCGGGACAGGACCCTACGAGCAGTACTTC
TRBJ2-3	NA	NA	TRBV6-2/TRBV6-3	CASSYRTDTQYF	TGTGCCAGCAGTTACCGTACAGATACGCAGTATTTT
TRBJ2-3	TRBD2	NA	TRBV19	CASSIDWGTSGSTDTQYF	TGTGCCAGTAGTATAGATTGGGGGACTAGCGGGTCCACAGATACGCAGTATTTT
TRBJ2-3	NA	once	TRBV6-2/TRBV6-3	CASSYRGASSTDTQYF	TGTGCCAGCAGTTATAGGGGCGCCTCTAGCACAGATACGCAGTATTTT
TRBJ1-1	NA	NA	TRBV27	CASSLGSPNTEAFF	TGTGCCAGCAGTTTGGGGAGCCCGAACACTGAAGCTTTCTTT
TRBJ2-1	NA	NA	TRBV7-9	CASSLASGNEQFF	TGTGCCAGCAGCTTAGCTAGCGGAAATGAGCAGTTCTTC
TRBJ1-5	NA	once	TRBV2	CASSVQVTVNQPQHF	TGTGCCAGCAGCGTACAGGTAACGGTCAATCAGCCCCAGCATTTT
TRBJ2-1	NA	once	TRBV7-3	CASSFGGIYNEQFF	TGTGCCAGCAGCTTCGGCGGGATCTACAATGAGCAGTTCTTC
TRBJ2-3	TRBD2	NA	TRBV16	CASSLTGGRTDTQYF	TGTGCCAGCAGCCTTACGGGGGGAAGGACAGATACGCAGTATTTT
TRBJ2-1	TRBD2	few	TRBV19	CASSISGSAYNEQFF	TGTGCCAGTAGTATTAGCGGGAGCGCCTACAATGAGCAGTTCTTC
TRBJ1-6	TRBD1	NA	TRBV30	CAWSFRLGTGNSPLHF	TGTGCCTGGAGTTTCCGCCTGGGGACAGGCAATTCACCCCTCCACTTT
TRBJ2-7	TRBD1	NA	TRBV11-2	CASSTRQGNEQYF	TGTGCCAGCAGCACCCGACAGGGGAACGAGCAGTACTTC
TRBJ2-3	NA	NA	TRBV21-1	CASSSQGLAAVGDTQYF	TGTGCCAGCAGCAGCCAGGGACTAGCGGCTGTCGGAGATACGCAGTATTTT
TRBJ2-3	NA	NA	TRBV27	CASSLRRSTDTQYF	TGTGCCAGCAGTTTACGGCGGAGCACAGATACGCAGTATTTT
TRBJ2-2	TRBD1	NA	TRBV4-1	CASSPGQGTGELFF	TGCGCCAGCAGCCCCGGACAGGGGACCGGGGAGCTGTTTTTT